The 31 T cell receptor beta chains below come from one sample, sequenced in a study of CD8+ T cells in alopecia areata. Sequencing relied on a cDNA template that was reverse transcribed from extracted RNA. Method: immunoSEQ multiplex PCR; TCRdb's copy keeps in-frame clones and lacks some. The sample contains approximately 220,000 clones, under 40% of which appear only once. Treatment in this sample: oral pan-JAK inhibitor, 5-10 mg twice daily. The sample in question was CD4+ T cells sorted from blood, obtained at roughly week 30, from a patient treated with tofacitinib. The receptors were gathered from a human donor with alopecia areata.

The chain is built from TRBV2 and TRBJ1-5, with TRBD1 identical over 7 bases. From germline, CDR1 is SNHLY and CDR2 FYNNEI. This CDR3 comprises 13 residues. Trimming cost V 10 bases and J 5 bases; bases outside gene matches: 8. CDR3 protein: CATAGGADQPQHF. The CDR3 nucleotides read TGTGCCACCGCAGGGGGTGCGGATCAGCCCCAGCATTTT. Full variable domain (rest looked up from reference TRBV2 and TRBJ1-5): EPEVTQTPSHQVTQMGQEVILRCVPISNHLYFYWYRQILGQKVEFLVSFYNNEISEKSEIFDDQFSVERPDGSNFTLKIRSTKLEDSAMYFCATAGGADQPQHFGDGTRLSIL.

V is TRBV6-6 and J is TRBJ2-1; no clear D gene. CDR1 is MNHNY and CDR2 is SVGAGI in the germline V gene (reference sequence). This CDR3 comprises 13 residues. V lost 6 bases, J lost 4 bases, and 10 bases lay in between. The CDR3: CASSSLSYNEQFF. In DNA form, the CDR3 reads TGTGCCAGCAGCTCTCTATCTTACAATGAGCAGTTCTTC.

The chain uses TRBV30 and TRBJ1-2; D is unresolved. CDR1 GTSNPN and CDR2 SVGIG come from the germline V gene (reference sequence). The CDR3 consists of 13 residues. The V gene lost 3 bases and the J gene lost 3 bases, with 11 bases spanning the gap. The CDR3, as DNA: TGTGCCTGGAGGGTCGAGTCAGACTATGGCTACACCTTC. Translation: CAWRVESDYGYTF.

This clone was recorded a few times. The chain joins TRBV29-1 to TRBJ2-6; either TRBD1 or TRBD2 may supply D (5 bases each). Between the trimmed V and J ends, which lost 7 bases and 2 bases, there was a span of 12 bases. The CDR3 has 14 amino acids. Germline V gene lookup returns CDR1 SQVTM and CDR2 ANQGSEA. In DNA, the CDR3 is TGCAGCGCCACCTTGGGGGCTGGGGCCAACGTCCTGACTTTC. It encodes CSATLGAGANVLTF.

Remarks on this clone: The sample holds other DNA sequences that translate to the same CDR3. This chain uses TRBV6-1 with TRBJ2-6, with TRBD1 matching 8 bases. Trimming at V came to 6 bases and at J to 1 base, leaving 2 bases not matched to a gene. Germline CDR1 MNHNS, CDR2 SASEGT. CDR3 size: 15 residues. The CDR3 DNA reads as TGTGCCAGCAGAACAGGGGGATCTGGGGCCAACGTCCTGACTTTC. Translation: CASRTGGSGANVLTF.

The rearrangement links TRBV5-4 to TRBJ2-5; TRBD1 might be the D (6 bases). CDR3 length: 16 amino acids. The germline gives CDR1 SGHNT, CDR2 YYREEE (reference sequence). Trimming cost V 4 bases and J 2 bases, with 18 bases left between them. The DNA of the CDR3 is TGTGCCAGCAGCCTCAACTCGGGACAAGGACAAGAGACCCAGTACTTC. Translating gives CASSLNSGQGQETQYF. The variable domain in full, completed from reference TRBV5-4 and TRBJ2-5, reads ETGVTQSPTHLIKTRGQQVTLRCSSQSGHNTVSWYQQALGQGPQFIFQYYREEENGRGNFPPRFSGLQFPNYSSELNVNALELDDSALYLCASSLNSGQGQETQYFGPGTRLLVL.

This chain connects TRBV30 to TRBJ2-4, with D maybe TRBD2 (6 bases). The CDR3 consists of 17 residues. The V gene's germline CDR1 is GTSNPN and CDR2 SVGIG (reference sequence). The V gene lost 3 bases and the J gene lost 1 base, with 19 bases spanning the gap. The CDR3 DNA is TGTGCCTGGAGCCGGCCACGGGACTCGAGGGCCAAAAACATTCAGTACTTC. It translates to CAWSRPRDSRAKNIQYF.

J is TRBJ1-5 and V is TRBV30; TRBD1 aligns across 7 bases. V trimming: 2 bases; J trimming: 6 bases; junction bases outside the gene matches: 4. The CDR3 runs 13 residues. CDR1 is GTSNPN and CDR2 is SVGIG in the germline V gene (reference sequence). CDR3 loop: CAWSRGGFQPQHF. Written as DNA, the CDR3 is TGTGCCTGGAGTAGAGGGGGCTTTCAGCCCCAGCATTTT.

V and J are TRBV4-1 and TRBJ2-7; no clear D gene. The V gene's germline CDR1 is MGHRA and CDR2 YSYEKL. The V and J ends lost 4 bases and 3 bases respectively, with 16 bases between them. The length of the CDR3 is 15 residues. The CDR3: CASSPPPLSSYEQYF. The CDR3 coding sequence is TGCGCCAGCAGCCCCCCGCCCCTTAGCAGCTACGAGCAGTACTTC.

The chain has TRBV6-5 and TRBJ1-2; 8 bases map to TRBD1. The CDR3 sequence is 15 residues long. The junction had 13 bases not matched to a gene; V was cut back by 7 bases and J by 6 bases. Germline CDR1 MNHEY, CDR2 SVGAGI. Here the CDR3 DNA reads TGTGCCAGCAACCTACTAGCGGACAGGGCGAATGGCTACACCTTC. Protein: CASNLLADRANGYTF.

The V and J genes are TRBV9 and TRBJ2-3; 12 bases are shared with TRBD2. CDR3 length: 17 residues. Germline values: CDR1 SGDLS, CDR2 YYNGEE. J gave up 0 bases and V 7 bases, and 9 bases lay outside the gene matches. The CDR3 DNA is TGTGCCAGCCTCCGACTAGCGGGGGCCACTAGCACAGATACGCAGTATTTT. Translated, it gives CASLRLAGATSTDTQYF.

The chain carries TRBV5-4 and TRBJ1-1; TRBD1 agrees at 9 bases. With V trimmed by 4 bases and J by 4 bases, 8 bases remained unmatched. CDR1 is SGHNT and CDR2 is YYREEE in the germline V gene (reference sequence). The CDR3 has 15 residues. CDR3 nucleotide sequence: TGTGCCAGCAGCACCCGTGACAGGGGGGGCACTGAAGCTTTCTTT. Its protein is CASSTRDRGGTEAFF.

A single count supports this clone. This chain uses TRBV6-5 with TRBJ1-2, with a possible D match to TRBD1 (5 bases). CDR1 is MNHEY and CDR2 is SVGAGI in the germline V gene. V lost 5 bases and J lost 8, with 21 bases in between. There are 15 residues in the CDR3. The CDR3 DNA sequence: TGTGCCAGCAGTATTACCGGGACCGACGGCACGGGCTACACCTTC. Its translation is CASSITGTDGTGYTF.

This clone was counted a few times. The CDR3 DNA reads as TGTGCCAGCAGTGGCGACAGGGGGCGCCGTGGCTATGGCTACACCTTC. Its protein product is CASSGDRGRRGYGYTF. This rearrangement joins TRBV25-1 to TRBJ1-2; 10 bases line up with TRBD1. The J segment lost 4 bases and the V segment lost 4 bases, leaving 9 bases of the junction unmatched. The CDR3 length is 16 residues. Germline CDR1 MGHDK, CDR2 SYGVNS.

This chain connects TRBV19 to TRBJ1-5, with TRBD1 identical over 7 bases. V gave up 6 bases and J gave up 4 bases; unmatched junction bases: 3. The length of the CDR3 is 13 residues. Germline V gives CDR1 LNHDA, CDR2 SQIVND (reference sequence). CDR3 region: CASRTGENQPQHF. DNA of the CDR3: TGTGCCAGTAGAACAGGGGAGAATCAGCCCCAGCATTTT.

The genes are TRBV6-6 and TRBJ2-3, with a weak D call TRBD2 (6 bases). CDR1 and CDR2 from the germline V gene are MNHNY and SVGAGI (reference sequence). V was pared by 7 bases and J by 1 base, with 15 bases between. CDR3 length: 15 amino acids. The CDR3 is CASTPPGLRTDTQYF. The CDR3 bases are TGTGCCAGCACTCCCCCGGGACTCCGCACAGATACGCAGTATTTT.

CDR3 in DNA: TGTGCCAGCAGCCCAGGGACTAGCCGTCCTCATGAGCAGTTCTTC. This codes for CASSPGTSRPHEQFF. V is TRBV5-4 and J is TRBJ2-1; 9 bases map to TRBD2. CDR3 size: 15 residues. CDR1 SGHNT and CDR2 YYREEE come from the germline V gene (reference sequence). V lost 4 bases and J lost 8; bases outside the gene matches: 10.

CDR3 coding DNA: TGTGCCAGCAGCACGGGACAGGGCCTCGATCAGCCCCAGCATTTT. Translating gives CASSTGQGLDQPQHF. The J gene is TRBJ1-5, the V gene TRBV11-2, with 9 nucleotides matching TRBD1. Germline V gene data show CDR1 as SGHAT and CDR2 as FQNNGV. The CDR3 is made up of 15 amino acids. J lost 5 bases, V lost 5 bases, and 7 bases had no gene match.

About this clone itself: A read error may explain this, as a much larger clone is one base away. The V call is TRBV11-2, the J call TRBJ2-1; TRBD1 matches at 9 bases. The germline V gene encodes CDR1 SGHAT and CDR2 FQNNGV. The CDR3 contains 15 residues. Trimming at V came to 4 bases and at J to 3 bases, leaving 4 bases not matched to a gene. The CDR3 loop reads CASSSRQGGYNEQFF. CDR3 in DNA: TGTGCCAGCAGCTCCCGACAGGGGGGCTACAATGAGCAGTTCTTC.

This chain links TRBV29-1 with TRBJ2-5, with D possibly TRBD1 on 6 matching bases. V dropped 3 bases and J dropped 5 bases, with 19 bases sitting between them. Germline V gene data show CDR1 as SQVTM and CDR2 as ANQGSEA. The CDR3 length is 15 residues. DNA for the CDR3: TGCAGCGTTGACCTCAGGGAAGGGGGAAGGGAGACCCAGTACTTC. It translates to CSVDLREGGRETQYF.

This chain connects TRBV25-1 to TRBJ2-5, with a possible D match to TRBD2 (6 bases). Trimming pared 6 bases from V and 1 base from J, leaving 9 bases between. The CDR3 runs 13 residues. Germline V gene data show CDR1 as MGHDK and CDR2 as SYGVNS. The CDR3, as DNA: TGTGCCAGCAGGCGGGGACTCCAAGAGACCCAGTACTTC. Translated, it gives CASRRGLQETQYF.

This clone was observed a handful of times. This chain links TRBV6-7 with TRBJ1-1; tentatively, D is TRBD1 (6 bases). TRBV6-7 is flagged as an ORF with uncertain function. This CDR3 has 14 residues. V was pared by 3 bases and J by 4 bases, with 12 bases between. CDR3 sequence reads: CASSYTYRVTEAFF. In nucleotides, the CDR3 is TGTGCCAGCAGTTATACGTACAGGGTCACTGAAGCTTTCTTT.

The chain is built from TRBV5-1 and TRBJ1-2; 11 bases match TRBD1. CDR1 SGHRS and CDR2 YFSETQ come from the germline V gene. The CDR3 contains 15 residues. V was pared by 0 bases and J by 5 bases, with 3 bases of the junction left unmatched. The CDR3 sequence is CASSLDGQGAYGYTF. For the CDR3, the DNA is TGCGCCAGCAGCTTGGACGGACAGGGGGCATATGGCTACACCTTC. The variable domain in full, completed from reference TRBV5-1 and TRBJ1-2, reads KAGVTQTPRYLIKTRGQQVTLSCSPISGHRSVSWYQQTPGQGLQFLFEYFSETQRNKGNFPGRFSGRQFSNSRSEMNVSTLELGDSALYLCASSLDGQGAYGYTFGSGTRLTVV.

Ten or more counts support this clone. CDR3 bases: TGTGCCAGCAGATACGGGAGTCCCAAAAACATTCAGTACTTC. Translation: CASRYGSPKNIQYF. V gene TRBV11-2 combines with J gene TRBJ2-4, with a weak D call TRBD2 (6 bases). V was cut by 6 bases and J by 2 bases, with 11 bases left in between. The V gene's germline CDR1 is SGHAT and CDR2 FQNNGV. The length of the CDR3 is 14 residues.

The chain is built from TRBV21-1 and TRBJ2-7; TRBD1 is taken as the D call from the table, unchecked against the DNA. TRBV21-1 has pseudogene status. This CDR3 comprises 15 residues. CDR3: CASLRAGDRGYEQYF. Here the CDR3 DNA reads TGTGCCAGCCTCCGAGCCGGGGACAGGGGTTACGAGCAGTACTTC.

This chain uses TRBV15 with TRBJ1-5, with TRBD1 matching 7 bases. V was clipped by 3 bases and J by 6 bases; unmatched bases: 11. This CDR3 is 16 amino acids long. Germline-derived CDR1 and CDR2 are LNHNV and YYDKDF (reference sequence). The CDR3 nucleotides are TGTGCCACCAGCAGGTCCGACAGGGTAGGTCGTCAGCCCCAGCATTTT. Translating gives CATSRSDRVGRQPQHF. The entire variable domain, with the rest obtained from reference TRBV15 and TRBJ1-5, is as follows: DAMVIQNPRYQVTQFGKPVTLSCSQTLNHNVMYWYQQKSSQAPKLLFHYYDKDFNNEADTPDNFQSRRPNTSFCFLDIRSPGLGDTAMYLCATSRSDRVGRQPQHFGDGTRLSIL.

This clone was detected many times. V gene TRBV6-6 combines with J gene TRBJ1-5; D uncertain. This CDR3 has 14 residues. Germline CDR1 MNHNY, CDR2 SVGAGI (reference sequence). Trimming took 7 bases from V and 7 from J, leaving 17 bases between them. The DNA of the CDR3 is TGTGCCAGCACCCCTTCGGGGTTTGGGCAGCCCCAGCATTTT. Protein product: CASTPSGFGQPQHF.

This chain links TRBV20-1 with TRBJ2-5; D is unresolved. V was clipped by 3 bases and J by 5 bases, with 7 bases between them. Per the germline V gene, CDR1 is DFQATT and CDR2 is SNEGSKA (reference sequence). The CDR3 has 11 residues. This CDR3 reads CSARFEETQYF. In DNA form, the CDR3 reads TGCAGTGCTAGGTTCGAGGAGACCCAGTACTTC.

The rearrangement links TRBV7-9 to TRBJ1-4; D uncertain. Germline values: CDR1 SEHNR, CDR2 FQNEAQ (reference sequence). V was clipped by 5 bases and J by 11 bases, with 15 bases between them. The CDR3 has 13 residues. The CDR3 nucleotides read TGTGCCAGCAGCGACGGTAGCCTTGTGAAACTGTTTTTT. Residues: CASSDGSLVKLFF.

This clone was observed a few times. DNA for the CDR3: TGCGCCAGCAGCTTCGGGACAACAGGGGCCGGGGAGCTGTTTTTT. Protein: CASSFGTTGAGELFF. The chain joins TRBV5-1 to TRBJ2-2; 7 bases fit TRBD1. The CDR3 runs 15 residues. The V and J ends lost 2 bases and 6 bases, in that order; junction bases with no gene match: 7. Germline V gene lookup returns CDR1 SGHRS and CDR2 YFSETQ. Combining the CDR3 with reference TRBV5-1 and TRBJ2-2 gives the whole variable domain KAGVTQTPRYLIKTRGQQVTLSCSPISGHRSVSWYQQTPGQGLQFLFEYFSETQRNKGNFPGRFSGRQFSNSRSEMNVSTLELGDSALYLCASSFGTTGAGELFFGEGSRLTVL.

CDR3 DNA: TGTGCCAGCTCACCCCCAGGCCCGAACACTGAAGCTTTCTTT. It yields the protein CASSPPGPNTEAFF. The chain links TRBV18 to TRBJ1-1; D ambiguous. There are 14 residues in the CDR3. CDR1 and CDR2 (germline): KGHSH, LQKENI. V lost 3 bases and J 1 base, leaving 9 bases between the germline ends.